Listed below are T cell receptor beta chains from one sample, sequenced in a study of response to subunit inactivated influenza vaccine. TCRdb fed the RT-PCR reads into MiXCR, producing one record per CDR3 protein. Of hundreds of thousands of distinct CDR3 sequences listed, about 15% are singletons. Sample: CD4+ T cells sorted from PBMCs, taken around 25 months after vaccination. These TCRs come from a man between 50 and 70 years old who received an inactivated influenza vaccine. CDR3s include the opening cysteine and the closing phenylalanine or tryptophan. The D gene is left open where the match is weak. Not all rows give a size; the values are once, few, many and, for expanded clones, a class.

CDR3 DNA: TGTGCCAGCAGCGTATCGGGAAGTTGGGAGACCCAGTACTTC
CDR3 protein: CASSVSGSWETQYF
V gene: TRBV9
CDR3 length: 14
J gene: TRBJ2-5
D gene: .
clone size: .

CDR3 DNA: TGTGCCAGCAGCTTAGCGTCGACCTCCTACAATGAGCAGTTCTTC
CDR3 protein: CASSLASTSYNEQFF
V gene: TRBV11-3
CDR3 length: 15
J gene: TRBJ2-1
D gene: .
clone size: .

CDR3 DNA: TGTGCCAGCAATCGGCGGGATGAGCAGTTCTTC
CDR3 protein: CASNRRDEQFF
V gene: TRBV28
CDR3 length: 11
J gene: TRBJ2-1
D gene: .
clone size: .

CDR3 DNA: TGCAGTGCTAGAGATAAGTTACAGGAGCCATATGGCTACACCTTC
CDR3 protein: CSARDKLQEPYGYTF
V gene: TRBV20-1
CDR3 length: 15
J gene: TRBJ1-2
D gene: .
clone size: .

CDR3 DNA: TGTGCCAGCAGCCTTTTTACAGGGATGCGGACCGGGGAGCTGTTTTTT
CDR3 protein: CASSLFTGMRTGELFF
V gene: TRBV14
CDR3 length: 16
J gene: TRBJ2-2
D gene: .
clone size: many

CDR3 DNA: TGCAGTGCTAGAAGGACTAGCGGGAGGGGCTCCTACAATGAGCAGTTCTTC
CDR3 protein: CSARRTSGRGSYNEQFF
V gene: TRBV20-1
CDR3 length: 17
J gene: TRBJ2-1
D gene: TRBD2
clone size: .

CDR3 DNA: TGTGCCAGCAACCCAAACTCGCGGTTCTCAGATACGCAGTATTTT
CDR3 protein: CASNPNSRFSDTQYF
V gene: TRBV6-2/TRBV6-3
CDR3 length: 15
J gene: TRBJ2-3
D gene: .
clone size: .

CDR3 DNA: TGTGCCAGCCGAGCCGCTGGCACAGATACGCAGTATTTT
CDR3 protein: CASRAAGTDTQYF
V gene: TRBV18
CDR3 length: 13
J gene: TRBJ2-3
D gene: .
clone size: .

CDR3 DNA: TGTGCCAGCAGGGGACAGGGGAACTACAATGAGCAGTTCTTC
CDR3 protein: CASRGQGNYNEQFF
V gene: TRBV11-2
CDR3 length: 14
J gene: TRBJ2-1
D gene: TRBD1
clone size: few

CDR3 DNA: TGTGCCTCGAGAGCAGGGCCCGACTCTGGAAACACCATATATTTT
CDR3 protein: CASRAGPDSGNTIYF
V gene: TRBV10-3
CDR3 length: 15
J gene: TRBJ1-3
D gene: .
clone size: many

CDR3 DNA: TGTGCCAGCAGCTCGCCCCCGAACGACAGGGTTGGAAACATTCAGTACTTC
CDR3 protein: CASSSPPNDRVGNIQYF
V gene: TRBV7-9
CDR3 length: 17
J gene: TRBJ2-4
D gene: TRBD1
clone size: .

CDR3 DNA: TGTGCCAGCAGCCCCCATGGGACAATGAACACTGAAGCTTTCTTT
CDR3 protein: CASSPHGTMNTEAFF
V gene: TRBV12-3/TRBV12-4
CDR3 length: 15
J gene: TRBJ1-1
D gene: .
clone size: many

CDR3 DNA: TGTGCCAGCAGTGACGACTCCTACGAGCAGTACTTC
CDR3 protein: CASSDDSYEQYF
V gene: TRBV2
CDR3 length: 12
J gene: TRBJ2-7
D gene: .
clone size: few

CDR3 DNA: TGTGCCAGCAGCCCACCGTTTGTCCTGGGGAACACTGAAGCTTTCTTT
CDR3 protein: CASSPPFVLGNTEAFF
V gene: TRBV12-3/TRBV12-4
CDR3 length: 16
J gene: TRBJ1-1
D gene: .
clone size: many

CDR3 DNA: TGTGCCAGCTCCGAAACGCAGGAGCGTGTTCCCTACGAGCAGTACTTC
CDR3 protein: CASSETQERVPYEQYF
V gene: TRBV18
CDR3 length: 16
J gene: TRBJ2-7
D gene: .
clone size: .

CDR3 DNA: TGTGCCAGCAGCTTACTAGCGGGGGGGGTGAACACCGGGGAGCTGTTTTTT
CDR3 protein: CASSLLAGGVNTGELFF
V gene: TRBV7-8
CDR3 length: 17
J gene: TRBJ2-2
D gene: TRBD2
clone size: few

CDR3 DNA: TGTGCCAGCAGTTACGGGTATGAGCAGTTCTTC
CDR3 protein: CASSYGYEQFF
V gene: TRBV6-6
CDR3 length: 11
J gene: TRBJ2-1
D gene: .
clone size: .

CDR3 DNA: TGTGCCAGCAGAGTGGGACGGAAGAACAATGAGCAGTTTTTC
CDR3 protein: CASRVGRKNNEQFF
V gene: TRBV12-3/TRBV12-4
CDR3 length: 14
J gene: TRBJ2-1
D gene: .
clone size: .

CDR3 DNA: TGCGCCAGCAGCCAAGATCGGCAGCAGATTCAGTACTTC
CDR3 protein: CASSQDRQQIQYF
V gene: TRBV4-3
CDR3 length: 13
J gene: TRBJ2-4
D gene: .
clone size: many

CDR3 DNA: TGCGCCAGCAGCGGGACAGGGGGCCGAAATGAGCAGTTCTTC
CDR3 protein: CASSGTGGRNEQFF
V gene: TRBV5-1
CDR3 length: 14
J gene: TRBJ2-1
D gene: TRBD1
clone size: few

CDR3 DNA: TGTGCCAGCAGCTTAGACACCGCCGGGGAGCTGTTTTTT
CDR3 protein: CASSLDTAGELFF
V gene: TRBV7-2
CDR3 length: 13
J gene: TRBJ2-2
D gene: .
clone size: .

CDR3 DNA: TGCAGCGCATGGACAGGGGCGGATGGCTACACCTTC
CDR3 protein: CSAWTGADGYTF
V gene: TRBV29-1
CDR3 length: 12
J gene: TRBJ1-2
D gene: TRBD1
clone size: few

CDR3 DNA: TGCAGTGCTAGACCCACAGGGGAGCAGCCCCAGCATTTT
CDR3 protein: CSARPTGEQPQHF
V gene: TRBV20-1
CDR3 length: 13
J gene: TRBJ1-5
D gene: TRBD1
clone size: many

CDR3 DNA: TGTGCCAGCAGTGTAGCGGGACACTTCAACGAGCAGTACTTC
CDR3 protein: CASSVAGHFNEQYF
V gene: TRBV12-3/TRBV12-4
CDR3 length: 14
J gene: TRBJ2-7
D gene: TRBD2
clone size: .

CDR3 DNA: TGCAGCGTTAGATTGAACACCGGGGAGCTGTTTTTT
CDR3 protein: CSVRLNTGELFF
V gene: TRBV29-1
CDR3 length: 12
J gene: TRBJ2-2
D gene: .
clone size: few

CDR3 DNA: TGTGCCATCAGTGAGTTGAGAGCTCGAGATACGCAGTATTTT
CDR3 protein: CAISELRARDTQYF
V gene: TRBV10-3
CDR3 length: 14
J gene: TRBJ2-3
D gene: .
clone size: few

CDR3 DNA: TGTGCCAGCAGCTCCCTTTCCTGGGCGGGTTCCAATGAGCAGTTCTTC
CDR3 protein: CASSSLSWAGSNEQFF
V gene: TRBV7-6
CDR3 length: 16
J gene: TRBJ2-1
D gene: .
clone size: .

CDR3 DNA: TGTGCCAGCTCCCGCGGGGGATCTAATGAAAAACTGTTTTTT
CDR3 protein: CASSRGGSNEKLFF
V gene: TRBV18
CDR3 length: 14
J gene: TRBJ1-4
D gene: .
clone size: .

CDR3 DNA: TGCGCCAGCAGCACCAATACAGGGGCTAATGAAAAACTGTTTTTT
CDR3 protein: CASSTNTGANEKLFF
V gene: TRBV5-1
CDR3 length: 15
J gene: TRBJ1-4
D gene: TRBD1
clone size: .

CDR3 DNA: TGTGCCAGCGCTCCGAGGGGGCTCGACTATGGCTACACCTTC
CDR3 protein: CASAPRGLDYGYTF
V gene: TRBV27
CDR3 length: 14
J gene: TRBJ1-2
D gene: TRBD1
clone size: few

CDR3 DNA: TGTGCCAGCAGTTTAGCACCGGGACTCCATGGCTACACCTTC
CDR3 protein: CASSLAPGLHGYTF
V gene: TRBV12-3/TRBV12-4
CDR3 length: 14
J gene: TRBJ1-2
D gene: .
clone size: few

CDR3 DNA: TGCGCCAGCAGCGTTAGCGGGGACTACGAGCAGTACTTC
CDR3 protein: CASSVSGDYEQYF
V gene: TRBV5-1
CDR3 length: 13
J gene: TRBJ2-7
D gene: TRBD2
clone size: many

CDR3 DNA: TGTGCCAGCAGCTTACCGGGCCGGGGGGCAGATACGCAGTATTTT
CDR3 protein: CASSLPGRGADTQYF
V gene: TRBV5-4
CDR3 length: 15
J gene: TRBJ2-3
D gene: TRBD2
clone size: .

CDR3 DNA: TGTGCCAGCAGCCAAGCATCCGCTGAAGCTTTCTTT
CDR3 protein: CASSQASAEAFF
V gene: TRBV3-1
CDR3 length: 12
J gene: TRBJ1-1
D gene: .
clone size: few

CDR3 DNA: TGTGCTAGTGGTTTGGTAACAGGGGGCGCTTATGAAGCTTTCTTT
CDR3 protein: CASGLVTGGAYEAFF
V gene: TRBV12-5
CDR3 length: 15
J gene: TRBJ1-1
D gene: TRBD1
clone size: .

CDR3 DNA: TGTGCCAGCAGGACGTCCGGGGGAATTCATACGCAGTATTTT
CDR3 protein: CASRTSGGIHTQYF
V gene: TRBV6-2/TRBV6-3
CDR3 length: 14
J gene: TRBJ2-3
D gene: .
clone size: few

CDR3 DNA: TGTGCCAGCTCACCTCTCGGACAGTTCTCCTACAATGAGCAGTTCTTC
CDR3 protein: CASSPLGQFSYNEQFF
V gene: TRBV18
CDR3 length: 16
J gene: TRBJ2-1
D gene: .
clone size: few

CDR3 DNA: TGTGCCAGCAGCTTAGAAGGGACAAGAAGACAGCCCCAGCATTTT
CDR3 protein: CASSLEGTRRQPQHF
V gene: TRBV7-8
CDR3 length: 15
J gene: TRBJ1-5
D gene: .
clone size: .

CDR3 DNA: TGTGCCAGCAGCCCCACAGGGGGGGGGGAAAAACTGTTTTTT
CDR3 protein: CASSPTGGGEKLFF
V gene: TRBV9
CDR3 length: 14
J gene: TRBJ1-4
D gene: TRBD1
clone size: .

CDR3 DNA: TGTGCCAGCAGCAACAGGGATGGCGGGGAGCTGTTTTTT
CDR3 protein: CASSNRDGGELFF
V gene: TRBV12-3/TRBV12-4
CDR3 length: 13
J gene: TRBJ2-2
D gene: .
clone size: .